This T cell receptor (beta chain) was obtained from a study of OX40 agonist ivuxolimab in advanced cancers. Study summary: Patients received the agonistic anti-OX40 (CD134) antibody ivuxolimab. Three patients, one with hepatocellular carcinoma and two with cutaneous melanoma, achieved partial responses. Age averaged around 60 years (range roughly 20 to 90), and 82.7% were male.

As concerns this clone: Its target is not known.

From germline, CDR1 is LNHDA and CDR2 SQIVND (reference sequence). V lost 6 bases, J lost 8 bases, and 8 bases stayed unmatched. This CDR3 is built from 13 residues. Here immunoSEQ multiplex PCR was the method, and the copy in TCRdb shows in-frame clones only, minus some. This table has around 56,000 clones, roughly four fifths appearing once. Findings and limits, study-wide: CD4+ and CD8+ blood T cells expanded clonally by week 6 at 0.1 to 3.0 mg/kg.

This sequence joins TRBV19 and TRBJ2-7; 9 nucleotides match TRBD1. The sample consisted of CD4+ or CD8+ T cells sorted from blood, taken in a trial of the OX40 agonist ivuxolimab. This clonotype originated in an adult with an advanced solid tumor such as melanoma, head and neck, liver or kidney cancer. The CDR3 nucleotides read TGTGCCAGTAGCTGGGGGACAGGGAACAAGCAGTACTTC. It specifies CASSWGTGNKQYF. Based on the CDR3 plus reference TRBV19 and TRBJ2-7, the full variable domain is DGGITQSPKYLFRKEGQNVTLSCEQNLNHDAMYWYRQDPGQGLRLIYYSQIVNDFQKGDIAEGYSVSREKKESFPLTVTSAQKNPTAFYLCASSWGTGNKQYFGPGTRLTVT.